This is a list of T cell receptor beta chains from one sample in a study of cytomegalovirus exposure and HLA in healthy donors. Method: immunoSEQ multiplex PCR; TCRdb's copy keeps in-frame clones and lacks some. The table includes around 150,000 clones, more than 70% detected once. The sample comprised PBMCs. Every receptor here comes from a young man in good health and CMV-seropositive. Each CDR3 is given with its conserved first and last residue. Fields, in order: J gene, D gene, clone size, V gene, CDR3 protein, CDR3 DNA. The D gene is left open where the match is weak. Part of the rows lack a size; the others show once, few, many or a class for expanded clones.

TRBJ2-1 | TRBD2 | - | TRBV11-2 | CASSWTSGGYNEQFF | TGTGCCAGCAGCTGGACTAGCGGGGGTTACAATGAGCAGTTCTTC
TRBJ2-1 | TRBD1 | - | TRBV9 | CASSSPDRVPFEQFF | TGTGCCAGCAGCTCTCCGGACAGGGTACCTTTTGAGCAGTTCTTC
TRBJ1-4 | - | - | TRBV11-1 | CASSPGNEKLFF | TGTGCCAGCAGCCCAGGGAACGAAAAACTGTTTTTT
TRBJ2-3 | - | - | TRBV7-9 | CASSLKASDTQYF | TGTGCCAGCAGCTTAAAAGCTTCGGATACGCAGTATTTT
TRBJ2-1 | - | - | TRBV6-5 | CASKLVVSYNEQFF | TGTGCCAGTAAATTAGTCGTATCCTACAATGAGCAGTTCTTC
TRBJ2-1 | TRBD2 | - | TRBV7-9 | CASSYLLAGAGNEQFF | TGTGCCAGCAGCTACCTACTAGCGGGAGCGGGCAATGAGCAGTTCTTC
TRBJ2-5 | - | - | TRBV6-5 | CASTTGSGVETQYF | TGTGCCAGCACCACAGGATCAGGGGTGGAGACCCAGTACTTC
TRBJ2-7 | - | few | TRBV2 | CASSADHGTIEQYF | TGTGCCAGCAGTGCAGACCACGGGACAATCGAGCAGTACTTC
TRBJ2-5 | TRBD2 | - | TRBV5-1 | CASSPTGTSGRETQYF | TGCGCCAGCAGCCCGACCGGGACTAGCGGGAGGGAGACCCAGTACTTC
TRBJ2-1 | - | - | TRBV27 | CASSLSPSTSYNEQFF | TGTGCCAGCAGTTTATCCCCGAGTACGTCCTACAATGAGCAGTTCTTC